This TCR beta chain was observed in a study of shared clonotypes between healthy human individuals. Deep-level assay runs were performed. Each sorted subset replicate got 200 ng genomic DNA, 25,000 to 30,000 genomes. Using immunoSEQ multiplex PCR, the repertoire was profiled, and TCRdb retains in-frame clones only, with some absent. The table includes 2 million to 2.5 million clones, 85% to 95% detected once. This CDR3 comprises 14 residues. Germline CDR1 reads MGHDK; CDR2 reads SYGVNS. V lost 5 bases, J lost 4 bases, and 6 bases stayed unmatched. Regarding this clone: Different DNA sequences within this sample yield the same CDR3.

The source is a man aged 18-30 years in good health. Some clones in this sample may be carry-over from other donors' samples. The chain links TRBV25-1 to TRBJ2-5; 8 bases agree with TRBD1. The sequenced sample was naive CD4+ T cells from PBMCs. The subset: CD45RA+ positively selected. The CDR3 region is CASSRTGLGETQYF. The CDR3 nucleotides are TGTGCCAGCAGTCGGACAGGGTTGGGAGAGACCCAGTACTTC. Using reference TRBV25-1 and TRBJ2-5 for the parts outside the CDR3, the full variable domain is EADIYQTPRYLVIGTGKKITLECSQTMGHDKMYWYQQDPGMELHLIHYSYGVNSTEKGDLSSESTVSRIRTEHFPLTLESARPSHTSQYLCASSRTGLGETQYFGPGTRLLVL.